This T cell receptor (beta chain) was retrieved from a study of blood T cell repertoires in COVID-19. Turning to the study itself: The study drew acute and convalescent COVID-19 samples from the United States, Italy and Spain.

Profiled with immunoSEQ multiplex PCR; TCRdb holds only in-frame clones, not every one. This sample carries approximately 220,000 clones, 80% to 90% of them seen once, and the ten largest clones take 3% to 4%. Enrollees, about 18 to 95 years old, lived in around 23 US areas. Assignment of participants to cohorts was predicated upon participant-reported clinical history. The sequenced sample was PBMCs or T cells enriched from blood (not recorded which). This TCR was sampled from a woman in her thirties or forties with acute COVID-19.

CDR3 in amino acids: CAWSLSVPGNEQFF. The CDR3 DNA follows: TGTGCCTGGAGTCTATCGGTACCGGGCAATGAGCAGTTCTTC. V and J are TRBV30 and TRBJ2-1; D is ambiguous. Germline loops: CDR1 GTSNPN, CDR2 SVGIG (reference sequence). The CDR3 covers 14 residues. V was shortened by 2 bases and J by 6 bases, with 14 bases between the two germline ends.